Listed below are T cell receptor beta chains from one sample, sequenced in a study of blood T cell repertoires in COVID-19. Sequenced by immunoSEQ multiplex PCR; TCRdb stores in-frame clones only, minus some. Of about 250,000 clones listed, 70% to 90% were seen once; the top ten hold around 15%. Sequenced input: PBMCs or T cells enriched from blood (not recorded which). All receptors derive from a man aged 18 to 30 who had recovered from COVID-19. CDR3s include the opening cysteine and the closing phenylalanine or tryptophan. D genes are given only for firm matches. Some rows mark clone size as missing; the rest say once, few, many or name a class of expanded clone.

D gene	J gene	V gene	clone size	CDR3 protein	CDR3 DNA
TRBD1	TRBJ1-2	TRBV7-9	-	CASSLGGQNYGYTF	TGTGCCAGCAGCTTAGGGGGACAGAACTATGGCTACACCTTC
TRBD1	TRBJ1-1	TRBV7-9	-	CASSLGAGGPGTEAFF	TGTGCCAGCAGCTTAGGGGCAGGGGGCCCGGGCACTGAAGCTTTCTTT
-	TRBJ2-7	TRBV15	-	CATSKAKGVVYEQYF	TGTGCCACCTCGAAGGCGAAGGGAGTTGTTTACGAGCAGTACTTC
-	TRBJ2-1	TRBV27	-	CASIETGSNNEQFF	TGTGCCAGCATAGAAACAGGCAGTAACAATGAGCAGTTCTTC
TRBD1	TRBJ1-5	TRBV12-3/TRBV12-4	-	CASSGTDHQPQHF	TGTGCCAGCAGTGGGACAGATCATCAGCCCCAGCATTTT
-	TRBJ1-1	TRBV3-1/TRBV3-2	-	CASSQPGTEAFF	TGTGCCAGCAGCCAACCGGGCACTGAAGCTTTCTTT
TRBD1	TRBJ1-4	TRBV19	-	CASSAGQGASIGEKLFF	TGTGCCAGTAGTGCCGGACAGGGGGCATCTATTGGTGAAAAACTGTTTTTT
TRBD2	TRBJ2-1	TRBV28	-	CASSFLWASGSNEQFF	TGTGCCAGCAGTTTTCTCTGGGCTAGCGGGAGTAATGAGCAGTTCTTC
-	TRBJ2-6	TRBV6-5	many	CASSGDVSGANVLTF	TGTGCCAGCAGCGGAGATGTCTCTGGGGCCAACGTCCTGACTTTC
-	TRBJ2-3	TRBV25-1	-	CASSEGGRTDTQYF	TGTGCCAGCAGTGAAGGCGGTCGCACAGATACGCAGTATTTT
-	TRBJ2-5	TRBV20-1	-	CSAFLQETQYF	TGCAGTGCCTTCCTTCAAGAGACCCAGTACTTC
-	TRBJ1-4	TRBV28	once	CASSSRAEKLFF	TGTGCCAGCAGTAGCAGGGCCGAAAAACTGTTTTTT
TRBD1	TRBJ1-2	TRBV27	-	CASSLTGTGWSYGYTF	TGTGCCAGCAGTTTAACAGGGACAGGGTGGAGCTATGGCTACACCTTC
-	TRBJ1-1	TRBV12-3/TRBV12-4	-	CASSLTVNTEAFF	TGTGCCAGCAGCCTGACAGTGAACACTGAAGCTTTCTTT
TRBD2	TRBJ2-1	TRBV2	-	CASRGLAAYNEQFF	TGTGCCAGCAGGGGACTAGCGGCGTACAATGAGCAGTTCTTC
TRBD1	TRBJ2-2	TRBV9	-	CASSGSGTVLAGELFF	TGTGCCAGCAGCGGCTCTGGGACAGTATTAGCCGGGGAGCTGTTTTTT
TRBD2	TRBJ2-1	TRBV14	-	CASSQDRVGGRDEQFF	TGTGCCAGCAGCCAAGATCGTGTCGGGGGGAGGGATGAGCAGTTCTTC
TRBD2	TRBJ2-7	TRBV3-1/TRBV3-2	once	CASSPGRDEQYF	TGTGCCAGCAGCCCAGGGAGGGACGAGCAGTACTTC
-	TRBJ1-3	TRBV3-1/TRBV3-2	-	CASSSFSGNTIYF	TGTGCCAGCAGCTCCTTCTCTGGAAACACCATATATTTT
TRBD1	TRBJ1-2	TRBV14	-	CASSQDRWGQGDYGYTF	TGTGCCAGCAGCCAAGATCGATGGGGACAGGGCGACTATGGCTACACCTTC
TRBD1	TRBJ1-2	TRBV5-1	-	CASSLSPGGNYGYTF	TGCGCCAGCAGCTTGTCGCCAGGGGGCAATTATGGCTACACCTTC
TRBD1	TRBJ2-7	TRBV4-1	-	CASSQVKGQGIREQYF	TGCGCCAGCAGCCAAGTTAAGGGACAGGGGATCCGGGAGCAGTACTTC
-	TRBJ1-2	TRBV5-1	-	CASSLEGWSSSFFYGYTF	TGCGCCAGCAGCTTGGAGGGGTGGTCTTCTTCATTTTTCTATGGCTACACCTTC
-	TRBJ2-3	TRBV27	-	CASSLYLGGTDTQYF	TGTGCCAGCAGTTTATACCTAGGTGGAACAGATACGCAGTATTTT
TRBD1	TRBJ1-1	TRBV7-2	few	CASSLDRWNTEAFF	TGTGCCAGCAGCTTGGACAGGTGGAACACTGAAGCTTTCTTT
TRBD1	TRBJ2-7	TRBV5-1	-	CASSQIRTGGEVFYEQYF	TGCGCCAGCAGCCAGATAAGGACAGGGGGCGAGGTGTTTTACGAGCAGTACTTC
-	TRBJ1-5	TRBV7-9	-	CASSLYTGGDQPQHF	TGTGCCAGCAGCTTATACACCGGGGGAGATCAGCCCCAGCATTTT
-	TRBJ2-5	TRBV4-1	once	CASSQWQKETQYF	TGCGCCAGCAGCCAGTGGCAGAAAGAGACCCAGTACTTC
-	TRBJ2-1	TRBV5-6	-	CASSSTRGLPMGQFF	TGTGCCAGCAGCTCGACTAGGGGGCTCCCAATGGGACAGTTCTTC
TRBD2	TRBJ2-1	TRBV7-8	few	CASSPKRLAGGPGAYNEQFF	TGTGCCAGCAGCCCGAAGCGACTAGCGGGAGGGCCAGGGGCCTACAATGAGCAGTTCTTC
-	TRBJ2-7	TRBV7-9	-	CASTNYEAGSYEQYF	TGTGCCAGCACCAACTACGAGGCGGGATCCTACGAGCAGTACTTC
TRBD1	TRBJ2-1	TRBV5-1	-	CASSFTGQSSNEQFF	TGCGCCAGCAGCTTCACGGGACAGAGTTCCAATGAGCAGTTCTTC
TRBD1	TRBJ1-3	TRBV12-3/TRBV12-4	-	CAAEPGQENTIYF	TGTGCCGCAGAACCGGGACAGGAGAACACCATATATTTT
TRBD1	TRBJ2-5	TRBV5-6	-	CASSPLTGLGETQYF	TGTGCCAGCAGCCCGCTGACAGGGTTAGGAGAGACCCAGTACTTC
-	TRBJ2-7	TRBV7-9	-	CASSLASGSSYEQYF	TGTGCCAGCAGCTTAGCTAGCGGTAGCTCCTACGAGCAGTACTTC
-	TRBJ1-2	TRBV11-2	-	CASSLEPGSGYTF	TGTGCCAGCAGCTTAGAACCAGGTTCCGGCTACACCTTC
TRBD1	TRBJ2-7	TRBV10-3	-	CAISGGQGAGEQYF	TGTGCCATCAGCGGAGGACAGGGGGCAGGCGAGCAGTACTTC
-	TRBJ1-6	TRBV3-1/TRBV3-2	-	CASSQSLAPSPLHF	TGTGCCAGCAGCCAATCGCTGGCCCCCTCACCCCTCCACTTT
TRBD2	TRBJ2-1	TRBV7-3	-	CASSLTQREGLNEQFF	TGTGCCAGCAGCTTAACCCAGCGGGAGGGCCTCAATGAGCAGTTCTTC
TRBD1	TRBJ2-1	TRBV9	-	CASSVEGTGLNEQFF	TGTGCCAGCAGCGTAGAAGGGACAGGGCTCAATGAGCAGTTCTTC
TRBD1	TRBJ1-2	TRBV23-1	-	CASSQLPSERTGLRDGYTF	TGCGCCAGCAGTCAATTACCTTCCGAACGGACAGGTCTAAGGGATGGCTACACCTTC
-	TRBJ1-3	TRBV5-8	-	CASSLGTLGNTIYF	TGTGCCAGCAGCTTGGGGACACTTGGAAACACCATATATTTT
-	TRBJ2-2	TRBV4-2	-	CASSSLQVGELFF	TGTGCCAGCAGCAGCCTCCAAGTCGGGGAGCTGTTTTTT
TRBD2	TRBJ2-1	TRBV19	-	CASSIRLAESYNEQFF	TGTGCCAGTAGTATCAGACTAGCGGAGTCCTACAATGAGCAGTTCTTC
-	TRBJ1-1	TRBV19	-	CASSIGGTRNTEAFF	TGTGCCAGTAGTATAGGGGGGACAAGGAACACTGAAGCTTTCTTT
TRBD2	TRBJ2-3	TRBV29-1	-	CSVYTGGRAPDTQYF	TGCAGCGTTTATACCGGCGGGAGGGCCCCAGATACGCAGTATTTT
-	TRBJ1-2	TRBV5-4	-	CASSTPGEDYGYTF	TGTGCCAGCAGCACCCCAGGGGAAGACTATGGCTACACCTTC
TRBD1	TRBJ1-5	TRBV2	few	CASSEALGQGASNQPQHF	TGTGCCAGCAGTGAAGCACTGGGACAGGGAGCAAGCAATCAGCCCCAGCATTTT
TRBD1	TRBJ2-7	TRBV9	-	CASSTGGTGIYEQYF	TGTGCCAGCAGCACCGGAGGGACAGGGATATACGAGCAGTACTTC
-	TRBJ1-1	TRBV2	-	CASSAWESDVPMTEAFF	TGTGCCAGCAGTGCGTGGGAGTCAGACGTTCCAATGACTGAAGCTTTCTTT
TRBD1	TRBJ2-1	TRBV28	-	CASSSGQGWNEQFF	TGTGCCAGCAGTTCAGGACAGGGTTGGAATGAGCAGTTCTTC
-	TRBJ1-5	TRBV2	-	CASSYKGVSNQPQHF	TGTGCCAGCAGTTACAAGGGGGTCAGCAATCAGCCCCAGCATTTT
TRBD1	TRBJ2-7	TRBV12-3/TRBV12-4	-	CASRGQGGGQYF	TGTGCCAGCAGGGGACAGGGCGGCGGGCAGTACTTC
-	TRBJ2-7	TRBV3-1/TRBV3-2	-	CASRPSYPGSNEQYF	TGTGCCAGCAGACCTTCCTATCCGGGTAGCAACGAGCAGTACTTC
-	TRBJ2-5	TRBV13	-	CASSPRQGGGETQYF	TGTGCCAGCAGCCCCCGACAAGGGGGGGGAGAGACCCAGTACTTC
-	TRBJ1-3	TRBV5-6	-	CASSFYGGQGNTIYF	TGTGCCAGCAGCTTTTATGGAGGACAGGGAAACACCATATATTTT
-	TRBJ1-3	TRBV18	-	CASSPSSGHFSGNTIYF	TGTGCCAGCTCACCCTCCTCTGGACATTTCTCTGGAAACACCATATATTTT